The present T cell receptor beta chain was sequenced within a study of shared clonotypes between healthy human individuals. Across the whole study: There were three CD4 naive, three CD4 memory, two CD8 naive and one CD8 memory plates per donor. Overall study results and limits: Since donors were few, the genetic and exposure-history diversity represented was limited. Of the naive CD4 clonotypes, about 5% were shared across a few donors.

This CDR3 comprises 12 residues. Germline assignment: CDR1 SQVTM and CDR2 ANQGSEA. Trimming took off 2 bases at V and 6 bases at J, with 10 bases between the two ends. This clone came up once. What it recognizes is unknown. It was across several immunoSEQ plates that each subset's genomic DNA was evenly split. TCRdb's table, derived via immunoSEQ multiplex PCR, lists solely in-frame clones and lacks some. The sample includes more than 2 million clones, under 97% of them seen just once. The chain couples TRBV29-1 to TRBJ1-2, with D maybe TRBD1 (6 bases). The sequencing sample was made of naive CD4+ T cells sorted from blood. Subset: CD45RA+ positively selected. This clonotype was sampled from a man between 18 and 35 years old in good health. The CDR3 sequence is CSVESPGDGYTF. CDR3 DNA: TGCAGCGTTGAAAGTCCAGGGGATGGCTACACCTTC.